This T cell receptor (beta chain) was retrieved from a study of response to subunit inactivated influenza vaccine. Study-wide points: Each seasonal influenza vaccination recruits few new T cells, the authors suggested.

Concerning this clonotype itself: The antigen remains undetermined.

TCRdb re-called the RT-PCR reads through MiXCR, storing one row per CDR3 protein. The sample consists of about 800,000 distinct CDR3 sequences, over 20% of them appearing once. The source is a man in his fifties or sixties who received an inactivated influenza vaccine. The sequences come from PBMCs from blood, collected roughly 5 days after vaccination.

CDR3 amino acids: CAISESGTSGSREQFF. CDR3 DNA: TGTGCCATCAGTGAGTCCGGAACTAGCGGGTCTCGCGAGCAGTTCTTC. This sequence joins TRBV10-3 and TRBJ2-1; 9 bases align to TRBD2. The CDR3 is made up of 16 amino acids. From germline, CDR1 is ENHRY and CDR2 SYGVKD. V gave up 0 bases and J gave up 10 bases; unmatched junction bases: 10.